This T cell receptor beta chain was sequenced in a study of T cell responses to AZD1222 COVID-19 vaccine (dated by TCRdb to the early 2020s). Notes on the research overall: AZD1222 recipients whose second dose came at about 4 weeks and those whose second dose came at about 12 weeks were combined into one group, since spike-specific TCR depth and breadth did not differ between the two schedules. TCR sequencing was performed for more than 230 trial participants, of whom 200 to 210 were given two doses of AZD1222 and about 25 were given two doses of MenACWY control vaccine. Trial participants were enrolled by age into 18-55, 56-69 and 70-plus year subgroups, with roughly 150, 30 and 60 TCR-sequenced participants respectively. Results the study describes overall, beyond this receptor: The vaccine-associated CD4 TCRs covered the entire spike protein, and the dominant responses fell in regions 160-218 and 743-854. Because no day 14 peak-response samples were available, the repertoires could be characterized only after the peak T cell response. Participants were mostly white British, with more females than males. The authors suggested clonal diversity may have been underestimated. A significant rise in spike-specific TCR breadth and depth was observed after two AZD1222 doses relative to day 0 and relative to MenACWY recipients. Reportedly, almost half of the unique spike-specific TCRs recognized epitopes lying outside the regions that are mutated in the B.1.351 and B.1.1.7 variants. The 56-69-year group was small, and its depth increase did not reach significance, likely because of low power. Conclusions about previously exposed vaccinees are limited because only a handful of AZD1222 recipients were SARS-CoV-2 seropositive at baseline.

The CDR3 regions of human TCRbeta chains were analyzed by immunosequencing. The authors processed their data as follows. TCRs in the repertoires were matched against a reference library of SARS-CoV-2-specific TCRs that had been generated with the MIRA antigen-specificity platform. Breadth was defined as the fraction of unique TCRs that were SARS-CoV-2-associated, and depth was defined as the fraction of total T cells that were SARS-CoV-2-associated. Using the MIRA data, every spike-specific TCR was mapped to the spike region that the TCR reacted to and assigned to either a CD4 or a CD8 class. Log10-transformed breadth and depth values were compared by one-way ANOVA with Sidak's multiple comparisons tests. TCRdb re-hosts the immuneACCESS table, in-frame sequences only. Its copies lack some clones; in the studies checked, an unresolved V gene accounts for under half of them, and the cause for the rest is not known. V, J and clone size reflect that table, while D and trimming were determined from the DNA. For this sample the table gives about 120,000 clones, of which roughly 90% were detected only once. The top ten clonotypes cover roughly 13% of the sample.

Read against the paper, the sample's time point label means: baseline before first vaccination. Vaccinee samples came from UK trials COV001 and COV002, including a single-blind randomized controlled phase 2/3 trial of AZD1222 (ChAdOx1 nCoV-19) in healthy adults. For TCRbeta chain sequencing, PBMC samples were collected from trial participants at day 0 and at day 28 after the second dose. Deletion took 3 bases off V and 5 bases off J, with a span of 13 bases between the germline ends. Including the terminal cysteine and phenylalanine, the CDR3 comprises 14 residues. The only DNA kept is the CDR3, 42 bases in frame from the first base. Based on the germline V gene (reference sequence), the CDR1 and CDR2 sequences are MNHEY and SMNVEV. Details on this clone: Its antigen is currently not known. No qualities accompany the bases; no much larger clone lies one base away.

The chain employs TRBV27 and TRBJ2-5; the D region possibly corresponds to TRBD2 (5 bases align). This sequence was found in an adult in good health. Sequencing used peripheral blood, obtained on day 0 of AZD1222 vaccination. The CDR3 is CASSFGLGGETQYF. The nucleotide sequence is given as TGTGCCAGCAGTTTTGGGCTAGGCGGGGAGACCCAGTACTTC.